The 8 T cell receptor beta chains below all came from one sample that was sequenced in a study of cytomegalovirus exposure and HLA in healthy donors (dated by TCRdb to 2015 to 2018). Library preparation employed the immunoSEQ multiplex PCR assay. Not all clones reach the TCRdb copy of this immuneACCESS table, which keeps in-frame sequences only. Checked studies attribute under half of the gap to unresolved V genes and leave the rest unexplained. Present in this sample are about 57,000 clones, more than 70% of which were seen just once. Together, the top ten hold approximately 1.2% of the sample. Material for sequencing was PBMCs. These receptors were taken from a woman between 18 and 29 years old in good health and CMV-seronegative.

J is TRBJ2-1 and V is TRBV10-2; D might be TRBD1 (6 bases). The germline V and J ends were trimmed by 5 bases and 12 bases, with 17 bases remaining between them. CDR3 length: 13 residues. Germline V CDR1 and CDR2: WSHSY, SAAADI. For the CDR3, the DNA is TGCGCCAGCAGTTGGAACAGGGAATCTTGGCAGTTCTTC. It translates to CASSWNRESWQFF.

This chain connects TRBV6-5 to TRBJ2-3; D is ambiguous. CDR1 and CDR2 (germline): MNHEY, SVGAGI. This CDR3 is 14 amino acids long. The V end lost 0 bases, the J end lost 0 bases, and 4 bases lay between the germline ends. In DNA, the CDR3 is TGTGCCAGCAGTTACTCGACTAGCACAGATACGCAGTATTTT. This gives the protein CASSYSTSTDTQYF.

This chain joins TRBV28 and TRBJ2-7; a possible D gene is TRBD2 (6 bases). V was pared by 5 bases and J by 2 bases, with 16 bases between. CDR3 length equals 15 residues. CDR1 and CDR2 from the germline V gene are MDHEN and SYDVKM. In nucleotides, the CDR3 is TGTGCCAGCAGTCGGGGGAGCGGGCGGACCTACGAGCAGTACTTC. Protein: CASSRGSGRTYEQYF.

The chain combines TRBV6-6 with TRBJ2-1; 7 positions agree with TRBD2. The ends lost 2 bases at V and 10 bases at J; junction bases unmatched: 2. There are 12 residues in the CDR3. Germline V gene data show CDR1 as MNHNY and CDR2 as SVGAGI (reference sequence). CDR3 loop: CASSYGLVEQFF. CDR3 coding DNA: TGTGCCAGCAGTTACGGACTAGTAGAGCAGTTCTTC.

The rearrangement links TRBV29-1 to TRBJ1-6; 8 nucleotides align to TRBD1. The J segment lost 7 bases and the V segment lost 6 bases, leaving 5 bases of the junction unmatched. The V gene's germline CDR1 is SQVTM and CDR2 ANQGSEA. The CDR3 sequence is 13 residues long. The CDR3: CSVQGATNSPLHF. As DNA, the CDR3 is TGCAGCGTCCAGGGGGCGACGAATTCACCCCTCCACTTT.

The rearrangement joins TRBV5-8 to TRBJ1-3; D is unclear. With 4 bases removed from V and 0 bases from J, the gap between germline ends came to 11 bases. The CDR3 contains 15 residues. From germline, CDR1 is SGHTS and CDR2 YDEGEE. The CDR3 nucleotides are TGTGCCAGCAGCGTTGAGTTGGTCTCTGGAAACACCATATATTTT. Residues: CASSVELVSGNTIYF.

The chain uses TRBV19 and TRBJ2-7, with D unresolved. CDR1 is LNHDA and CDR2 is SQIVND in the germline V gene (reference sequence). There are 12 residues in the CDR3. V gave up 7 bases and J gave up 3 bases, with 10 bases separating them. CDR3 bases: TGTGCCAGTACAGGTTCCGACTACGAGCAGTACTTC. Its translation: CASTGSDYEQYF. The variable domain in full, with the rest retrieved from reference TRBV19 and TRBJ2-7, is DGGITQSPKYLFRKEGQNVTLSCEQNLNHDAMYWYRQDPGQGLRLIYYSQIVNDFQKGDIAEGYSVSREKKESFPLTVTSAQKNPTAFYLCASTGSDYEQYFGPGTRLTVT.

V gene TRBV2 combines with J gene TRBJ2-7; TRBD1 agrees at 8 bases. V lost 3 bases to trimming and J lost 6 bases; unmatched junction nucleotides: 13. This CDR3 has 16 residues. CDR1 and CDR2 (germline): SNHLY, FYNNEI. CDR3: CASSEGPGQGLGEQYF. CDR3 bases: TGTGCCAGCAGTGAGGGTCCCGGACAGGGCTTAGGCGAGCAGTACTTC.